Each of the 26 T cell receptor beta chains below was sequenced from the same sample in a study of T cells in Graves' hyperthyroidism and ophthalmopathy. Amplification of TCR beta CDR3 regions used RNA as the template. The study used the HTBI primer set for a first-round RT-PCR of the TCR CDR3. MiXCR, run by TCRdb on the multiplex PCR reads, gives a single entry per CDR3 protein. The sample consists of 400,000 to 600,000 distinct CDR3 sequences, about 16% of them appearing once. Sequenced material: blood. Receptor source: a woman in her 30s with Graves' ophthalmopathy.

CDR3 region: CSVERDDDTEAFF. The CDR3 DNA reads as TGCAGCGTTGAACGGGACGACGACACTGAAGCTTTCTTT. This chain joins TRBV29-1 and TRBJ1-1; possible D gene TRBD1, 5 bases. This CDR3 region has 13 residues. Trimming took off 2 bases at V and 3 bases at J, with 10 bases between the two ends. From germline, CDR1 is SQVTM and CDR2 ANQGSEA.

This clonotype was seen at least ten times. This chain uses TRBV28 with TRBJ2-7; D is ambiguous. The germline V and J ends were trimmed by 7 bases and 2 bases, with 15 bases remaining between them. CDR3 length: 14 residues. Germline V gene lookup returns CDR1 MDHEN and CDR2 SYDVKM. CDR3 sequence: CASNPPAATYEQYF. The CDR3 coding sequence is TGTGCCAGCAACCCCCCAGCAGCGACCTACGAGCAGTACTTC.

This clonotype was seen only a few times. The chain combines TRBV9 with TRBJ2-3, with 10 bases identical to TRBD2. There are 15 residues in the CDR3. From germline, CDR1 is SGDLS and CDR2 YYNGEE. With V trimmed by 3 bases and J by 5 bases, 6 bases remained unmatched. The DNA of the CDR3 is TGTGCCAGCAGCGCCAGCGGGAGGGCCGGAGATACGCAGTATTTT. Protein product: CASSASGRAGDTQYF.

The chain links TRBV5-6 to TRBJ2-4, with D perhaps matching TRBD2 (5 bases). Trimming took 4 bases from V and 8 from J, leaving 16 bases between them. Per the germline V gene, CDR1 is SGHDT and CDR2 is YYEEEE. CDR3 length: 14 amino acids. CDR3 bases: TGTGCCAGCAGCCCCCAGACTGTGGAGGACATTCAGTACTTC. It encodes CASSPQTVEDIQYF.

This clonotype was found many times. The chain couples TRBV27 to TRBJ2-7; the match to TRBD1 covers 9 bases. After removal of 2 bases from V and 0 bases from J, the junction contained 5 bases not matched to a gene. The CDR3 spans 16 residues. CDR1 MNHEY and CDR2 SMNVEV come from the germline V gene (reference sequence). This chain's CDR3 is CASSLGPGQGSYEQYF. The CDR3 bases are TGTGCCAGCAGTTTAGGACCGGGACAGGGCTCCTACGAGCAGTACTTC.

The chain couples TRBV19 to TRBJ2-3; TRBD1 agrees at 7 bases. The germline gives CDR1 LNHDA, CDR2 SQIVND (reference sequence). V lost 4 bases and J lost 6; bases outside the gene matches: 10. This CDR3 has 15 residues. The CDR3 coding sequence is TGTGCCAGTAGTACACCGACAGGGTTGGTCGATACGCAGTATTTT. It codes for CASSTPTGLVDTQYF.

CDR3 coding DNA: TGTGCCAGCAGCTTAATGGGTGTTTATGGCTACACCTTC. Its protein product is CASSLMGVYGYTF. The genes are TRBV7-2 and TRBJ1-2; D is undetermined. Germline V gene lookup returns CDR1 SGHTA and CDR2 FQGNSA. The CDR3 extends over 13 amino acids. Trimming took 2 bases from V and 5 from J, leaving 9 bases between them.

This clonotype was counted ten times or more. The chain employs TRBV6-2 or TRBV6-3 and TRBJ2-2; 12 bases map to TRBD2. Germline lookup yields CDR1 MNHEY and CDR2 SVGEGT. Unmatched junction bases numbered 7, after V lost 6 bases and J lost 5 bases. This CDR3 has 16 amino acids. The CDR3 coding sequence is TGTGCCAGCAGCCCGACTAGCGGGAGAGGGACCGGGGAGCTGTTTTTT. Its protein is CASSPTSGRGTGELFF.

This clonotype turned up a few times. The chain has TRBV6-5 and TRBJ2-5; no clear D. The V end was cut by 0 bases, the J end by 6 bases, with 14 bases between. CDR3 length equals 15 residues. The V gene's germline CDR1 is MNHEY and CDR2 SVGAGI. The CDR3 spells CASSYSTPFGKTQYF. CDR3 DNA sequence: TGTGCCAGCAGTTACTCGACTCCGTTTGGCAAGACCCAGTACTTC.

Regarding this clonotype: This may arise from a read error, as a much more abundant clone is one base away. The V call is TRBV6-2 or TRBV6-3, the J call TRBJ2-7; D may be TRBD1 (6 bases). CDR3 length: 14 amino acids. Germline V gene sequence: CDR1 MNHEY, CDR2 SVGEGT. V lost 5 bases to trimming and J lost 0 bases, with 11 bases between them. Written as DNA, the CDR3 is TGTGCCAGCAGTCACGGACAGTACTCCTACGAGCAGTACTTC. This encodes CASSHGQYSYEQYF.

This clonotype has at least ten counts. V gene TRBV28 combines with J gene TRBJ1-1; no definite D call. Trimming stripped 4 bases from V and 4 bases from J, with 10 bases between. Germline values: CDR1 MDHEN, CDR2 SYDVKM. The CDR3 has 13 amino acids. This chain's CDR3 is CASSSIRVTEAFF. The CDR3 DNA reads as TGTGCCAGCAGTTCTATCCGGGTCACTGAAGCTTTCTTT.

At least ten counts were recorded for this clonotype. The chain has TRBV20-1 and TRBJ2-1; D remains ambiguous. Trimming left V 0 bases short and J 7 bases short, with 4 bases between. This CDR3 contains 11 residues. Germline V gene data show CDR1 as DFQATT and CDR2 as SNEGSKA (reference sequence). The CDR3 DNA sequence: TGCAGTGCTAGAGACGGGAATGAGCAGTTCTTC. Translation gives CSARDGNEQFF.

This clonotype was observed at least ten times. The chain employs TRBV4-2 and TRBJ1-3; 8 nucleotides align to TRBD1. V was pared by 5 bases and J by 2 bases, with 5 bases of the junction left unmatched. Germline loops: CDR1 LGHNA, CDR2 YNFKEQ. The CDR3 covers 15 residues. The CDR3 protein is CASSSEDRAGNTIYF. The CDR3 bases are TGTGCCAGCAGCTCCGAGGACAGGGCTGGAAACACCATATATTTT.

The chain joins TRBV5-1 to TRBJ2-1, with D perhaps matching TRBD1 or TRBD2 (5 bases each). CDR3 length: 14 amino acids. Germline values: CDR1 SGHRS, CDR2 YFSETQ. V lost 0 bases and J 6 bases, leaving 10 bases between the germline ends. The CDR3: CASSLGGTINEQFF. The CDR3 DNA reads TGCGCCAGCAGCTTGGGGGGGACCATCAATGAGCAGTTCTTC.

This clonotype is a singleton in its sample. The chain carries TRBV29-1 and TRBJ2-2; TRBD1 matches 7 bases. V shed 6 bases, J shed 6 bases, and the junction held 4 bases outside the gene matches. The germline V gene encodes CDR1 SQVTM and CDR2 ANQGSEA. This CDR3 spans 12 amino acids. CDR3 in DNA: TGCAGCGTCCCCCAGGGGGCCGGGGAGCTGTTTTTT. Translation: CSVPQGAGELFF.

This clonotype came up a few times. The V gene is TRBV6-1, the J gene TRBJ2-1, with 11 bases that match TRBD1. The V gene end was trimmed by 5 bases and the J gene end by 6 bases; junction bases not matched to a gene: 6. The CDR3 totals 15 residues. From germline, CDR1 is MNHNS and CDR2 SASEGT. The CDR3 DNA follows: TGTGCCAGCAGTCCGGACAGGGGGCTTAGCAATGAGCAGTTCTTC. The encoded protein is CASSPDRGLSNEQFF.

This clonotype was found many times. The genes are TRBV5-1 and TRBJ2-5; unclear D gene. The CDR3 contains 15 residues. Germline CDR1 SGHRS, CDR2 YFSETQ. V was shortened by 3 bases and J by 0 bases, with 12 bases between the two germline ends. Written as DNA, the CDR3 is TGCGCCAGCAGCTCGAGCCGGCCCAACCAAGAGACCCAGTACTTC. It translates to CASSSSRPNQETQYF.

The chain recombines TRBV24-1 with TRBJ2-3, with a possible D match to TRBD2 (6 bases). This CDR3 is 13 amino acids long. Germline CDR1 is KGHDR and CDR2 is SFDVKD. V shed 9 bases and J shed 1 base, with 10 bases lying between them. The CDR3 coding sequence is TGTGCCACCTCCGCGGGGCGCACAGATACGCAGTATTTT. This gives the protein CATSAGRTDTQYF.

This clonotype appeared once. The CDR3 is CASSRDCSYEQYF. The CDR3 region has the DNA TGTGCCAGCAGCAGGGACTGCTCCTACGAGCAGTACTTC. This chain connects TRBV14 to TRBJ2-7; the D gene is possibly TRBD2 (6 bases). The CDR3 contains 13 residues. In germline, CDR1 is SGHDN, CDR2 FVKESK. V lost 5 bases to trimming and J lost 0 bases, with 8 bases between them.

This clonotype was counted a few times. The CDR3 DNA is TGCGCCAGCAGCTTGGCCGTCCGAGGGGCCAACGTCCTGACTTTC. Amino acid sequence: CASSLAVRGANVLTF. The chain links TRBV5-1 to TRBJ2-6; D gene uncertain. V lost 0 bases and J lost 4, with 8 bases in between. In germline, CDR1 is SGHRS, CDR2 YFSETQ. This CDR3 has 15 amino acids.

The CDR3 spells CASSPGQGWGANVLTF. CDR3 nucleotide sequence: TGTGCCAGCAGTCCGGGACAGGGGTGGGGGGCCAACGTCCTGACTTTC. The chain carries TRBV6-1 and TRBJ2-6, with 10 bases aligning to TRBD1. J gave up 4 bases and V 5 bases, and 5 bases lay outside the gene matches. The CDR3 loop spans 16 amino acids. Per germline, CDR1 MNHNS and CDR2 SASEGT.

This clonotype was seen repeatedly, ten times or more. The V gene is TRBV20-1, the J gene TRBJ1-1; TRBD1 might be the D (6 bases). The germline CDR1 and CDR2 sequences are DFQATT and SNEGSKA (reference sequence). Trimming took 6 bases from V and 2 from J, leaving 10 bases between them. This CDR3 is 12 amino acids long. CDR3 bases: TGCAGTGCACAACAGGGAAACACTGAAGCTTTCTTT. Its translation: CSAQQGNTEAFF.

The chain uses TRBV14 and TRBJ2-1; perhaps TRBD1 as D (6 bases). The ends were cut back, 1 base at V and 3 bases at J, with 10 bases in the middle. CDR3 length: 15 residues. From germline, CDR1 is SGHDN and CDR2 FVKESK. The CDR3 DNA reads TGTGCCAGCAGCCAAGCGACAGGCCGCTACAATGAGCAGTTCTTC. Residues: CASSQATGRYNEQFF.

This clonotype was seen a few times. The chain combines TRBV5-1 with TRBJ1-1; D not resolved. From germline, CDR1 is SGHRS and CDR2 YFSETQ. The CDR3 loop spans 13 amino acids. V was clipped by 6 bases and J by 2 bases, with 11 bases between them. The CDR3 spells CASTPLGNTEAFF. Written as DNA, the CDR3 is TGCGCCAGCACCCCCCTGGGCAACACTGAAGCTTTCTTT.

This clonotype was counted a few times. The genes are TRBV28 and TRBJ2-4; no clear D. The CDR3 covers 11 residues. The germline V gene has CDR1 MDHEN and CDR2 SYDVKM. The V and J ends lost 3 bases and 8 bases respectively, with 5 bases between them. Here the CDR3 reads CASSFRDIQYF. The CDR3 DNA follows: TGTGCCAGCAGTTTCCGGGACATTCAGTACTTC. The variable domain in full, completed from reference TRBV28 and TRBJ2-4, reads DVKVTQSSRYLVKRTGEKVFLECVQDMDHENMFWYRQDPGLGLRLIYFSYDVKMKEKGDIPEGYSVSREKKERFSLILESASTNQTSMYLCASSFRDIQYFGAGTRLSVL.

V gene TRBV6-1 combines with J gene TRBJ2-1; D unresolved. CDR3 length equals 14 residues. Looked up from germline, CDR1 is MNHNS and CDR2 is SASEGT. The V and J ends lost 8 bases and 9 bases respectively, with 20 bases between them. The DNA for the CDR3 is TGTGCCAGCGGGCGCACTCAGAACGGCGGTGAGCAGTTCTTC. Protein sequence: CASGRTQNGGEQFF.